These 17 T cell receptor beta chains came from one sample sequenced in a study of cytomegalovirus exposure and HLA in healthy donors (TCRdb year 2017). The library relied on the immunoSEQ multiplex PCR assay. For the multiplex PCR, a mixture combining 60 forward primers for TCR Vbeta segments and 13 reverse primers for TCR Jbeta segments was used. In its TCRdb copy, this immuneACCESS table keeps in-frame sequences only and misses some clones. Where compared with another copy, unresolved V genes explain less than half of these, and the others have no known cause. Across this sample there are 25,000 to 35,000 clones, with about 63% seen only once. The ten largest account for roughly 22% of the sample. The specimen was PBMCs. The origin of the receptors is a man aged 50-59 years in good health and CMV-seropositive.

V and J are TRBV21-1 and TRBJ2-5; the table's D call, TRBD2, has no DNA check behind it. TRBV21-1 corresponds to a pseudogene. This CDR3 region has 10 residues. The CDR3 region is CASSKGVEYF. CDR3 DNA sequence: TGTGCCAGCAGCAAAGGAGTCGAGTACTTC.

In nucleotides, the CDR3 is TGTGCCAGTAGTAGAGCGGGGGGGCCAAGTTTGGAGACCCAGTACTTC. Protein sequence: CASSRAGGPSLETQYF. This chain joins TRBV19 and TRBJ2-5; 10 bases fit TRBD2. The ends lost 4 bases at V and 5 bases at J; junction bases unmatched: 10. This CDR3 has 16 amino acids. The germline V gene encodes CDR1 LNHDA and CDR2 SQIVND (reference sequence).

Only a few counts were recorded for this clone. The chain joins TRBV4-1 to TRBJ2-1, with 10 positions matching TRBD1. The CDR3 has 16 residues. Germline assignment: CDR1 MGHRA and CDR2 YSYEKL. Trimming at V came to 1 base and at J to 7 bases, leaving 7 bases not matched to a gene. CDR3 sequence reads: CASSQVGQGLNNEQFF. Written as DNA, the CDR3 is TGCGCCAGCAGCCAAGTGGGACAGGGGCTAAATAATGAGCAGTTCTTC.

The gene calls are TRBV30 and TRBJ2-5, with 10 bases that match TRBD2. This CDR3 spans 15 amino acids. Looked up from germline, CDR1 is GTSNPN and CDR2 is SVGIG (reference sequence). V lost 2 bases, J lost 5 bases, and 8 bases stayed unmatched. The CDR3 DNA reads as TGTGCCTGGAGTCGGAACCCAGCGGGAGGGGAGACCCAGTACTTC. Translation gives CAWSRNPAGGETQYF. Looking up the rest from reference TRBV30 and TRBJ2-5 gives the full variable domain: SQTIHQWPATLVQPVGSPLSLECTVEGTSNPNLYWYRQAAGRGLQLLFYSVGIGQISSEVPQNLSASRPQDRQFILSSKKLLLSDSGFYLCAWSRNPAGGETQYFGPGTRLLVL.

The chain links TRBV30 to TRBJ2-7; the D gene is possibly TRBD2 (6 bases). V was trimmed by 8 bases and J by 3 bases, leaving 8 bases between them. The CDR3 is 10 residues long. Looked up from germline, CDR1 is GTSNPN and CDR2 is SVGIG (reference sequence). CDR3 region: CAGGVYEQYF. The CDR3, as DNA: TGTGCCGGCGGGGTCTACGAGCAGTACTTC.

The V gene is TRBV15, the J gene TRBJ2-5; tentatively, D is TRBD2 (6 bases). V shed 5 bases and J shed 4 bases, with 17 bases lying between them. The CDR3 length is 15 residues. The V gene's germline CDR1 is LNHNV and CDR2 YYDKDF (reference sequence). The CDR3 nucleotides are TGTGCCACCAGCGAGGGCCGCGGGATAAGAGAGACCCAGTACTTC. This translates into CATSEGRGIRETQYF.

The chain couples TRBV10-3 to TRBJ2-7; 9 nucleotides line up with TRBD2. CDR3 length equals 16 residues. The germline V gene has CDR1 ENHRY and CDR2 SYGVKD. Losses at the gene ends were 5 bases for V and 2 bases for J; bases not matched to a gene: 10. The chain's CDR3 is CAISRRLAGLTYEQYF. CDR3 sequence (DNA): TGTGCCATCAGTAGGCGTCTAGCGGGACTTACCTACGAGCAGTACTTC.

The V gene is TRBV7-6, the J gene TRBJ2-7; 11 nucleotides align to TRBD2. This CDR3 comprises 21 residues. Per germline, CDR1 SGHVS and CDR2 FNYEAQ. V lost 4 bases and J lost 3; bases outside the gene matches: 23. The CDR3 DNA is TGTGCCAGCAGCTCCTACCCAAGGGACACCGTTCGGGGGACTAGCGGCTACGAGCAGTACTTC. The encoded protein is CASSSYPRDTVRGTSGYEQYF.

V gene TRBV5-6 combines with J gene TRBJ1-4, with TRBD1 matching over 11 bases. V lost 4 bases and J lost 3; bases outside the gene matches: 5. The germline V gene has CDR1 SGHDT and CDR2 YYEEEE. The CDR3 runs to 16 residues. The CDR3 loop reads CASSTGTGGANEKLFF. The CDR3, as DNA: TGTGCCAGCAGCACCGGGACAGGGGGGGCTAATGAAAAACTGTTTTTT.

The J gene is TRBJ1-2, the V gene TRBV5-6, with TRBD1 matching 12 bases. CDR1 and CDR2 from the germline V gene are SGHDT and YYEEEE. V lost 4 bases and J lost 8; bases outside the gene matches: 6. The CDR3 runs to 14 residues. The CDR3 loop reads CASSPGTGGYGYTF. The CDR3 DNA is TGTGCCAGCAGCCCCGGGACAGGGGGCTACGGCTACACCTTC.

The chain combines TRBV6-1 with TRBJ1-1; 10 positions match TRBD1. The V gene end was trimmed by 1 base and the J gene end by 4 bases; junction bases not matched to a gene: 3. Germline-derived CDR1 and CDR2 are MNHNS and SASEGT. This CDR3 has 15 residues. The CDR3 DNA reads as TGTGCCAGCAGTGAAGGACAGGGGGCAAGCACTGAAGCTTTCTTT. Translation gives CASSEGQGASTEAFF.

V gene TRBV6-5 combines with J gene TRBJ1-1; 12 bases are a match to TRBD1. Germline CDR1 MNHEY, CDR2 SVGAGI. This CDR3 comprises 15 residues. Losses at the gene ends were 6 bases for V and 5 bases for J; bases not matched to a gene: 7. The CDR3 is CASRQPGQGATEAFF. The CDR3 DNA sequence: TGTGCCAGCAGACAACCGGGACAGGGGGCGACTGAAGCTTTCTTT.

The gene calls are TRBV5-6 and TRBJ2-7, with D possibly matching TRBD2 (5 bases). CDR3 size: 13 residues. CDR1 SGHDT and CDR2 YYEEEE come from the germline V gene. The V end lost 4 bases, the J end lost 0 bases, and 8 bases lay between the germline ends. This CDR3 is CASSDGDSYEQYF. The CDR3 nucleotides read TGTGCCAGCAGCGACGGGGACTCCTACGAGCAGTACTTC.

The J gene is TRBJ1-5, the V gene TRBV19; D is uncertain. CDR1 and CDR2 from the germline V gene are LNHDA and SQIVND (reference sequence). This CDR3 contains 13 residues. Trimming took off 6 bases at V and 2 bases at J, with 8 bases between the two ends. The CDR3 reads CASRREGNQPQHF. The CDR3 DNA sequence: TGTGCCAGTAGAAGGGAGGGCAATCAGCCCCAGCATTTT.

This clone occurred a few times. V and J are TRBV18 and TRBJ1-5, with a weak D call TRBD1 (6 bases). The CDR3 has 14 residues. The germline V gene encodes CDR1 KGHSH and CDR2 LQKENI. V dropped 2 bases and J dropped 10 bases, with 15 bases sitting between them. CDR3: CASSPGAGAGPQHF. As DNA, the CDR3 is TGTGCCAGCTCACCAGGGGCAGGGGCCGGACCCCAGCATTTT. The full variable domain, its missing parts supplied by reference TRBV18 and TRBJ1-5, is NAGVMQNPRHLVRRRGQEARLRCSPMKGHSHVYWYRQLPEEGLKFMVYLQKENIIDESGMPKERFSAEFPKEGPSILRIQQVVRGDSAAYFCASSPGAGAGPQHFGDGTRLSIL.

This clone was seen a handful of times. This chain's CDR3 is CASSAQGENTEAFF. CDR3 bases: TGTGCCAGCAGCGCCCAGGGGGAGAACACTGAAGCTTTCTTT. The chain links TRBV9 to TRBJ1-1, with 7 bases fitting TRBD1. Germline trimming cut 3 bases from V and 1 base from J; bases unmatched to any gene: 3. The CDR3 runs 14 residues. Germline CDR1 is SGDLS and CDR2 is YYNGEE.

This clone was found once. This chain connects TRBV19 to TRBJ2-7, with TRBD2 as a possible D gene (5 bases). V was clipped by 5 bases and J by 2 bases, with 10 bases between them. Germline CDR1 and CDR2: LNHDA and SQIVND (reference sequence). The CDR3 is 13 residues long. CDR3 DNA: TGTGCCAGTAGTGAGGACGGGACCTACGAGCAGTACTTC. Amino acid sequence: CASSEDGTYEQYF.